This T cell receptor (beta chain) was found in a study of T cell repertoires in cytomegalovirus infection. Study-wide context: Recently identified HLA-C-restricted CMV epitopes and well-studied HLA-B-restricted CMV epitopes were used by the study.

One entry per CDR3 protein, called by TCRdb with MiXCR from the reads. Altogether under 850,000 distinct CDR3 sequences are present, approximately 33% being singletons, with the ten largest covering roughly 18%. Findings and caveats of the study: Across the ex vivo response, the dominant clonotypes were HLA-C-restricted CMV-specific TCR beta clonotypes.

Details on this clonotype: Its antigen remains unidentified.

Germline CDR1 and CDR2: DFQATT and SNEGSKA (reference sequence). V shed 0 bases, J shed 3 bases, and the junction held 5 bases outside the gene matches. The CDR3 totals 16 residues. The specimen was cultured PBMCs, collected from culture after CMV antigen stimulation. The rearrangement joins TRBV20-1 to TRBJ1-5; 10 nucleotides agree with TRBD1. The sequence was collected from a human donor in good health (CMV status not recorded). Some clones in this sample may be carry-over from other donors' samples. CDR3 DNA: TGCAGTGCTAGAGATTGGGGACAGGGGTTCAATCAGCCCCAGCATTTT. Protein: CSARDWGQGFNQPQHF.